What follows are 10 T cell receptor beta chains derived from one specimen sequenced in a study of blood T cell repertoires in COVID-19 (dated by TCRdb to between 2020 and 2021). Libraries were constructed by the immunoSEQ multiplex PCR assay. Not all clones reach the TCRdb copy of this immuneACCESS table, which keeps in-frame sequences only. Checked studies attribute under half of the gap to unresolved V genes and leave the rest unexplained. For this sample there are approximately 210,000 clones; 85% to 90% appear just once. The ten largest account for about 15% of the sample. The sample was PBMCs or T cells enriched from blood (not recorded which). The receptors stem from a woman between 50 and 59 years old with acute COVID-19.

The J gene is TRBJ1-5, the V gene TRBV27; D not certain. CDR1 is MNHEY and CDR2 is SMNVEV in the germline V gene (reference sequence). The CDR3 runs 12 residues. Between the trimmed V and J ends, which lost 4 bases and 5 bases, there was a span of 6 bases. The CDR3 nucleotides read TGTGCCAGCAGTTCCCCCTATCAGCCCCAGCATTTT. As protein: CASSSPYQPQHF.

The CDR3 DNA follows: TGTGCCAGCAGTTACTCGGGCAGCACAGATACGCAGTATTTT. Protein product: CASSYSGSTDTQYF. The chain employs TRBV6-2 or TRBV6-3 and TRBJ2-3; no definite D call. Germline CDR1 is MNHEY and CDR2 is SVGEGT. This CDR3 comprises 14 residues. Trimming removed 0 bases from V and 0 bases from J, with 4 bases in between.

The chain recombines TRBV30 with TRBJ1-4, with D possibly TRBD1 on 6 matching bases. This CDR3 region has 14 residues. The V gene's germline CDR1 is GTSNPN and CDR2 SVGIG (reference sequence). V lost 0 bases, J lost 12 bases, and 17 bases lay in between. The CDR3 loop reads CAWSVGLGGLELFF. The CDR3 DNA follows: TGTGCCTGGAGTGTAGGGCTCGGGGGGCTTGAACTGTTTTTT. The full variable domain, completed using reference TRBV30 and TRBJ1-4, is SQTIHQWPATLVQPVGSPLSLECTVEGTSNPNLYWYRQAAGRGLQLLFYSVGIGQISSEVPQNLSASRPQDRQFILSSKKLLLSDSGFYLCAWSVGLGGLELFFGSGTQLSVL.

The chain uses TRBV27 and TRBJ2-1; D is possibly TRBD2 (6 bases). V lost 1 base, J lost 1 base, and 8 bases lay in between. Looked up from germline, CDR1 is MNHEY and CDR2 is SMNVEV (reference sequence). CDR3 length: 15 residues. The DNA of the CDR3 is TGTGCCAGCAGTTTATATGCGGGGTCCTACAATGAGCAGTTCTTC. It specifies CASSLYAGSYNEQFF.

This sequence joins TRBV6-6 and TRBJ2-1; 9 bases match TRBD1. CDR1 is MNHNY and CDR2 is SVGAGI in the germline V gene (reference sequence). V shed 6 bases and J 8 bases; nucleotides not matched to a gene: 5. The CDR3 loop spans 13 amino acids. The CDR3 region is CASSGTGLHEQFF. The CDR3 DNA follows: TGTGCCAGCAGCGGGACAGGGTTACATGAGCAGTTCTTC.

This clone was seen a few times. This chain joins TRBV7-2 and TRBJ1-1; TRBD1 might be the D (6 bases). Per germline, CDR1 SGHTA and CDR2 FQGNSA. This CDR3 is 15 amino acids long. The V end was cut by 5 bases, the J end by 6 bases, with 19 bases between. Here the CDR3 DNA reads TGTGCCAGCAGCAAACATCCCAGGGGTACCCCTGAAGCTTTCTTT. It yields the protein CASSKHPRGTPEAFF. Based on the CDR3 plus reference TRBV7-2 and TRBJ1-1, the full variable domain is GAGVSQSPSNKVTEKGKDVELRCDPISGHTALYWYRQSLGQGLEFLIYFQGNSAPDKSGLPSDRFSAERTGGSVSTLTIQRTQQEDSAVYLCASSKHPRGTPEAFFGQGTRLTVV.

The chain has TRBV25-1 and TRBJ2-7; 9 bases agree with TRBD1. The junction had 2 bases not matched to a gene; V was cut back by 5 bases and J by 0 bases. Germline CDR1 and CDR2: MGHDK and SYGVNS. This CDR3 is built from 14 residues. CDR3 residues: CASSRQGGSYEQYF. DNA for the CDR3: TGTGCCAGCAGTCGACAGGGGGGCTCCTACGAGCAGTACTTC.

This chain uses TRBV7-6 with TRBJ2-1, with 13 nucleotides matching TRBD2. The germline V gene encodes CDR1 SGHVS and CDR2 FNYEAQ. CDR3 length: 15 amino acids. Trimming removed 5 bases from V and 4 bases from J; junction bases left unmatched: 2. As DNA, the CDR3 is TGTGCCAGCAGCGGACTAGCGGGAGCTTACAATGAGCAGTTCTTC. This codes for CASSGLAGAYNEQFF.

The table lists this clone with a count of one. The rearrangement uses TRBV27 and TRBJ1-5; 9 nucleotides agree with TRBD1. CDR1 MNHEY and CDR2 SMNVEV come from the germline V gene (reference sequence). Losses at the gene ends were 6 bases for V and 3 bases for J; bases not matched to a gene: 3. The CDR3 is made up of 14 amino acids. The CDR3 loop is CASRDRGNNQPQHF. The CDR3 DNA sequence: TGTGCCAGCAGAGACAGGGGGAACAATCAGCCCCAGCATTTT.

The chain recombines TRBV4-2 with TRBJ2-2; no clear D gene. Germline loops: CDR1 LGHNA, CDR2 YNFKEQ. CDR3 length: 13 amino acids. Trimming cost V 4 bases and J 0 bases, with 3 bases left between them. The CDR3 DNA reads TGTGCCAGCAGCCTTACGAACACCGGGGAGCTGTTTTTT. Amino acid sequence: CASSLTNTGELFF.